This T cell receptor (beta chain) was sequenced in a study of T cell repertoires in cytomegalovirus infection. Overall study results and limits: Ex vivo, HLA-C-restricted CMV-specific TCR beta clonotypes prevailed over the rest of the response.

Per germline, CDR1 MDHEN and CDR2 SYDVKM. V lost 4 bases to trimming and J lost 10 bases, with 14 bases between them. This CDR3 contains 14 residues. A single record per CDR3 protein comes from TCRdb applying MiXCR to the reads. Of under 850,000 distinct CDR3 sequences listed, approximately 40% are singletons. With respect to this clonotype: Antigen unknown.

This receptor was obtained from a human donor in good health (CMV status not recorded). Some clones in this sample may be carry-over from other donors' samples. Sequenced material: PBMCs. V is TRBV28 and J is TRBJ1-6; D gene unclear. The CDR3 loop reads CASSWTAGRSPLHF. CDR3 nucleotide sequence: TGTGCCAGCAGTTGGACCGCGGGCAGGTCACCCCTCCACTTT.